These 25 T cell receptor beta chains were sequenced from one sample in a study of blood T cell repertoires in COVID-19. Clones were read by immunoSEQ multiplex PCR, and TCRdb kept only the in-frame ones, dropping some. The sample contains a few hundred thousand clones, about 89% of which appear only once. Specimen: peripheral blood. These TCRs come from a woman aged 45-65 years who had recovered from COVID-19.

This clone has just a few counts. The rearrangement joins TRBV3-1 (or the pseudogene TRBV3-2) to TRBJ2-1; 7 bases map to TRBD2. The V gene's germline CDR1 is LGHDT and CDR2 YNNKEL (reference sequence). The CDR3 is 15 amino acids. V was pared by 4 bases and J by 6 bases, with 9 bases of the junction left unmatched. The CDR3, as DNA: TGTGCCAGCAGCCGCGGGACTACCCAATCCAATGAGCAGTTCTTC. Its protein is CASSRGTTQSNEQFF.

The CDR3 here is CAISEYRNEQYF. CDR3 sequence (DNA): TGTGCCATCAGTGAGTACAGGAACGAGCAGTACTTC. The chain joins TRBV10-3 to TRBJ2-7; weak D call: TRBD1 (5 bases). The V end lost 1 base, the J end lost 5 bases, and 6 bases lay between the germline ends. Germline values: CDR1 ENHRY, CDR2 SYGVKD. The CDR3 sequence is 12 residues long.

In its sample, this clone was seen once. The chain is built from TRBV4-3 and TRBJ2-2, with a weak D call TRBD2 (5 bases). Per germline, CDR1 LGHNA and CDR2 YSLEER. There are 17 residues in the CDR3. Trimming left V 0 bases short and J 0 bases short, with 11 bases between. CDR3 nucleotide sequence: TGCGCCAGCAGCCAAGATTTTAGGGAGACGAACACCGGGGAGCTGTTTTTT. It encodes CASSQDFRETNTGELFF.

The V call is TRBV20-1, the J call TRBJ2-5; D gene ambiguous. Germline loops: CDR1 DFQATT, CDR2 SNEGSKA (reference sequence). The CDR3 is made up of 11 amino acids. V dropped 0 bases and J dropped 5 bases, with 4 bases sitting between them. CDR3 sequence: CSARDPETQYF. The CDR3 bases are TGCAGTGCTAGAGATCCGGAGACCCAGTACTTC.

The genes are TRBV7-9 and TRBJ1-1, with D possibly TRBD1 on 6 matching bases. Germline CDR1 SEHNR, CDR2 FQNEAQ (reference sequence). The length of the CDR3 is 14 residues. Trimming left V 7 bases short and J 5 bases short, with 17 bases between. CDR3 sequence (DNA): TGTGCCAGCACCCCGGGACAAGGTATTACTGAAGCTTTCTTT. It encodes CASTPGQGITEAFF.

The chain joins TRBV20-1 to TRBJ2-1; D ambiguous. V dropped 5 bases and J dropped 9 bases, with 11 bases sitting between them. Germline V gene lookup returns CDR1 DFQATT and CDR2 SNEGSKA (reference sequence). The CDR3 loop spans 11 amino acids. The CDR3, as DNA: TGCAGTGCTCGGAGCCCGGTTGAGCAGTTCTTC. Its protein is CSARSPVEQFF.

The rearrangement joins TRBV5-1 to TRBJ1-5; a weak D match, TRBD1 (5 bases). The germline CDR1 and CDR2 sequences are SGHRS and YFSETQ. V lost 4 bases, J lost 6 bases, and 17 bases lay in between. The CDR3 is 15 amino acids. The CDR3 reads CASSPGAGSGQPQHF. The CDR3, as DNA: TGCGCCAGCAGCCCTGGGGCAGGTTCGGGTCAGCCCCAGCATTTT.

The rearrangement uses TRBV4-3 and TRBJ2-7; 8 nucleotides match TRBD2. From germline, CDR1 is LGHNA and CDR2 YSLEER. The J segment lost 2 bases and the V segment lost 1 base, leaving 4 bases of the junction unmatched. This CDR3 has 15 amino acids. CDR3 nucleotide sequence: TGCGCCAGCAGCCAAGGAATAGCGGGGACCTACGAGCAGTACTTC. Protein product: CASSQGIAGTYEQYF.

This clone was recorded only once. The chain combines TRBV6-5 with TRBJ1-1, with a possible D match to TRBD1 (6 bases). The CDR3 runs to 14 residues. Trimming shortened V by 7 bases and J by 4 bases, and 16 bases separated the two germline ends. The germline gives CDR1 MNHEY, CDR2 SVGAGI. DNA for the CDR3: TGTGCCAGCACCTCACCAGGGGCGATCACTGAAGCTTTCTTT. Residues: CASTSPGAITEAFF.

The chain has TRBV2 and TRBJ2-3; TRBD1 matches at 7 bases. CDR3 size: 14 residues. The germline V gene has CDR1 SNHLY and CDR2 FYNNEI. V lost 8 bases and J lost 0; bases outside the gene matches: 5. In nucleotides, the CDR3 is TGTGCCAGCCGACAGGGTGGGAGCACAGATACGCAGTATTTT. Its translation: CASRQGGSTDTQYF.

The chain combines TRBV5-1 with TRBJ2-7; the D gene is possibly TRBD1 (6 bases). V dropped 0 bases and J dropped 2 bases, with 18 bases sitting between them. Germline CDR1 is SGHRS and CDR2 is YFSETQ. The CDR3 is 17 amino acids. DNA for the CDR3: TGCGCCAGCAGCTTGGCAGGAGTGGGAGAGGGGGCCTACGAGCAGTACTTC. Residues: CASSLAGVGEGAYEQYF.

This chain links TRBV18 with TRBJ2-1, with D possibly matching TRBD2 (5 bases). Trimming pared 2 bases from V and 1 base from J, leaving 9 bases between. CDR1 is KGHSH and CDR2 is LQKENI in the germline V gene. The CDR3 is 15 amino acids. The CDR3 reads CASSPIGGSYNEQFF. Written as DNA, the CDR3 is TGTGCCAGCTCACCAATAGGCGGGTCCTACAATGAGCAGTTCTTC.

The V call is TRBV4-3, the J call TRBJ1-2; 7 positions match TRBD1. Losses at the gene ends were 2 bases for V and 7 bases for J; bases not matched to a gene: 4. Germline V CDR1 and CDR2: LGHNA, YSLEER. There are 13 residues in the CDR3. As DNA, the CDR3 is TGCGCCAGCAGCCAACGACAGGGTCTTGGCTACACCTTC. It is translated as CASSQRQGLGYTF.

V gene TRBV6-1 combines with J gene TRBJ1-5, with no clear D. There are 11 residues in the CDR3. Germline V gene data show CDR1 as MNHNS and CDR2 as SASEGT. Between the trimmed V and J ends, which lost 3 bases and 7 bases, there was a span of 4 bases. The CDR3 DNA follows: TGTGCCAGCAGTGAGGCCCAGCCCCAGCATTTT. Its translation: CASSEAQPQHF.

The chain carries TRBV30 and TRBJ1-2, with D perhaps matching TRBD1 (6 bases). V lost 1 base and J 8 bases, leaving 17 bases between the germline ends. The germline V gene has CDR1 GTSNPN and CDR2 SVGIG (reference sequence). The length of the CDR3 is 14 residues. The CDR3 here is CAWSETGFLGGYTF. CDR3 sequence (DNA): TGTGCCTGGAGTGAGACAGGTTTCTTGGGCGGCTACACCTTC.

The chain is built from TRBV6-5 and TRBJ1-1, with 11 nucleotides matching TRBD1. CDR1 is MNHEY and CDR2 is SVGAGI in the germline V gene. V gave up 5 bases and J gave up 6 bases; unmatched junction bases: 8. The CDR3 consists of 15 residues. CDR3 in amino acids: CASSRTGGAWAEAFF. The CDR3 bases are TGTGCCAGCAGTCGGACAGGGGGCGCTTGGGCTGAAGCTTTCTTT.

The rearrangement links TRBV5-1 to TRBJ1-1, with no clear D. V was shortened by 4 bases and J by 10 bases, with 23 bases between the two germline ends. The CDR3 loop spans 15 amino acids. CDR1 and CDR2 from the germline V gene are SGHRS and YFSETQ. CDR3 nucleotides: TGCGCCAGCAGCCGGCAGAGGCCAGCCCAGACGGCAGCTTTCTTT. The encoded protein is CASSRQRPAQTAAFF.

V gene TRBV30 combines with J gene TRBJ1-5, with D possibly matching TRBD1 (6 bases). Deletions cut 0 bases from V and 6 bases from J, with 12 bases between. Germline V gene lookup returns CDR1 GTSNPN and CDR2 SVGIG (reference sequence). This CDR3 contains 14 residues. CDR3 DNA sequence: TGTGCCTGGAGTGTAGGGGGGGTTGGTCAGCCCCAGCATTTT. This codes for CAWSVGGVGQPQHF.

This chain joins TRBV15 and TRBJ2-7, with D maybe TRBD1 (6 bases). The CDR3 sequence is 14 residues long. Looked up from germline, CDR1 is LNHNV and CDR2 is YYDKDF (reference sequence). V lost 5 bases and J 5 bases, leaving 16 bases between the germline ends. The CDR3 here is CATSRDTLGDEQYF. The CDR3 DNA follows: TGTGCCACCAGCCGGGACACCCTAGGGGACGAGCAGTACTTC.

J is TRBJ1-2 and V is TRBV7-2; a possible D gene is TRBD1 (5 bases). V shed 0 bases and J shed 3 bases, with 11 bases lying between them. The germline CDR1 and CDR2 sequences are SGHTA and FQGNSA. CDR3 length: 15 amino acids. The DNA of the CDR3 is TGTGCCAGCAGCTTAGCGGGGCAGGCCTACTATGGCTACACCTTC. It yields the protein CASSLAGQAYYGYTF.

The chain employs TRBV27 and TRBJ2-7, with a tentative D call TRBD2 (6 bases). CDR1 MNHEY and CDR2 SMNVEV come from the germline V gene (reference sequence). Between the trimmed V and J ends, which lost 5 bases and 5 bases, there was a span of 22 bases. There are 16 residues in the CDR3. The chain's CDR3 is CASSPLRGRPVDEQYF. DNA of the CDR3: TGTGCCAGCAGTCCCCTCCGGGGGAGGCCTGTTGACGAGCAGTACTTC.

The chain combines TRBV6-1 with TRBJ2-7, with 8 bases matching TRBD1. The J segment lost 5 bases and the V segment lost 2 bases, leaving 8 bases of the junction unmatched. Per germline, CDR1 MNHNS and CDR2 SASEGT. This CDR3 has 15 amino acids. The CDR3 reads CASSETQGAFHEQYF. As DNA, the CDR3 is TGTGCCAGCAGTGAAACCCAGGGGGCGTTCCACGAGCAGTACTTC.

This clone occurred once. J is TRBJ1-1 and V is TRBV10-3; D is ambiguous. Trimming took 3 bases from V and 5 from J, leaving 22 bases between them. The length of the CDR3 is 17 residues. Germline CDR1 is ENHRY and CDR2 is SYGVKD. The CDR3 protein is CAISDTGHGIQATEAFF. CDR3 sequence (DNA): TGTGCCATCAGTGATACCGGTCATGGCATTCAGGCAACTGAAGCTTTCTTT.

The J gene is TRBJ2-2, the V gene TRBV7-9; 8 nucleotides align to TRBD1. This CDR3 is 17 amino acids long. V trimming: 1 base; J trimming: 7 bases; junction bases outside the gene matches: 11. Germline values: CDR1 SEHNR, CDR2 FQNEAQ (reference sequence). Here the CDR3 reads CASSLVSGQGFGGELFF. DNA for the CDR3: TGTGCCAGCAGCTTAGTGTCAGGACAGGGTTTCGGCGGGGAGCTGTTTTTT.

The chain combines TRBV30 with TRBJ1-1; 7 nucleotides match TRBD1. Losses at the gene ends were 1 base for V and 7 bases for J; bases not matched to a gene: 12. Per germline, CDR1 GTSNPN and CDR2 SVGIG (reference sequence). The CDR3 spans 15 residues. The CDR3 region has the DNA TGTGCCTGGAGTGCCCTCGACAGGGTGAGCGGTGAAGCTTTCTTT. Amino acid sequence: CAWSALDRVSGEAFF. Full variable domain (missing parts from reference TRBV30 and TRBJ1-1): SQTIHQWPATLVQPVGSPLSLECTVEGTSNPNLYWYRQAAGRGLQLLFYSVGIGQISSEVPQNLSASRPQDRQFILSSKKLLLSDSGFYLCAWSALDRVSGEAFFGQGTRLTVV.